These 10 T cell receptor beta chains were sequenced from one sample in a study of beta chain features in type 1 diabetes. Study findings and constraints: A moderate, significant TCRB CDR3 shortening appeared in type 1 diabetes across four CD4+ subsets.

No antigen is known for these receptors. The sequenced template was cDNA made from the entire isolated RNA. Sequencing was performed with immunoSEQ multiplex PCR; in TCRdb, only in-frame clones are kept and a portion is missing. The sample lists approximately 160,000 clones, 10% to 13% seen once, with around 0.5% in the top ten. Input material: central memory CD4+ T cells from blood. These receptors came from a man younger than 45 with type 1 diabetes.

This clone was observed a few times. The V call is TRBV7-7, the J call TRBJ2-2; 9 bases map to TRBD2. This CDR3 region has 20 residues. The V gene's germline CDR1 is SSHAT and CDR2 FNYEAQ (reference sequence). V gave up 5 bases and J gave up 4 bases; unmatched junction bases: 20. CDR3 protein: CASSPLTAGGPLLGTGELFF. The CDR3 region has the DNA TGTGCCAGCAGCCCCCTCACCGCGGGAGGGCCCCTTTTGGGCACCGGGGAGCTGTTTTTT.

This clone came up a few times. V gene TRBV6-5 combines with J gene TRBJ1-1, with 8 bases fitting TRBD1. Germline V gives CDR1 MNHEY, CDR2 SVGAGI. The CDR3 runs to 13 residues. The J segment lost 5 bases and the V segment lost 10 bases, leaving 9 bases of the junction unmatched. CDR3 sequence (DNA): TGTGCCATCGGCCAGGGGGCTTTAACTGAAGCTTTCTTT. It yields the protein CAIGQGALTEAFF.

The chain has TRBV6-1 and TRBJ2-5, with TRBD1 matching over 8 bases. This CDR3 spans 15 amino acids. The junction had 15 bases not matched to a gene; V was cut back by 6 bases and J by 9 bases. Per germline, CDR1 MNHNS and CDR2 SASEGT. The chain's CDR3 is CASRMFDGTGKAQYF. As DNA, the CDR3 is TGTGCCAGCAGGATGTTTGATGGGACAGGAAAGGCCCAGTACTTC.

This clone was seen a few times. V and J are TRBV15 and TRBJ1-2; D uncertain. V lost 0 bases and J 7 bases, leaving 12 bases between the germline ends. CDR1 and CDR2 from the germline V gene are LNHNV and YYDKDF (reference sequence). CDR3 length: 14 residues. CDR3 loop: CATSREIGPLGYTF. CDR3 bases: TGTGCCACCAGCAGAGAAATCGGTCCGCTTGGCTACACCTTC.

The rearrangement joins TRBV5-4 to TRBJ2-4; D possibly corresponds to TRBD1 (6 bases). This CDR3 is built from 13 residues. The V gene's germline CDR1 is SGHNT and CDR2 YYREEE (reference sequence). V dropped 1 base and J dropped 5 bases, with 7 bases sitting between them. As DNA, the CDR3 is TGTGCCAGCAGCTTGAAGGGGGAAAACATTCAGTACTTC. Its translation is CASSLKGENIQYF.

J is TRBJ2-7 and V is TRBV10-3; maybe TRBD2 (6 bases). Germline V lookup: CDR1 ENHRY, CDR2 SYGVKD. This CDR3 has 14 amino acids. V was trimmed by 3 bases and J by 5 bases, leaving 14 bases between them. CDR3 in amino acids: CAISDGTRENEQYF. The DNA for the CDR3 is TGTGCCATCAGTGACGGGACTCGGGAAAACGAGCAGTACTTC.

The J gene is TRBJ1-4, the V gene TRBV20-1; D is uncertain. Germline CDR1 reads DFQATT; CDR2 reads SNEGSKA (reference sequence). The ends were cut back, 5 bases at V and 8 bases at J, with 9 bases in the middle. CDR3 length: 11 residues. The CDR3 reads CSAPQSEKLFF. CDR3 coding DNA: TGCAGTGCTCCACAGTCAGAAAAACTGTTTTTT.

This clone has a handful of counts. The CDR3 sequence: CASSYTGEEAFF. The CDR3 DNA follows: TGTGCCAGCAGTTATACAGGTGAAGAAGCTTTCTTT. The chain couples TRBV6-6 to TRBJ1-1, with a possible D match to TRBD1 (5 bases). The V gene's germline CDR1 is MNHNY and CDR2 SVGAGI (reference sequence). Trimming removed 3 bases at V and 8 bases at J, with 10 bases between. This CDR3 has 12 residues.

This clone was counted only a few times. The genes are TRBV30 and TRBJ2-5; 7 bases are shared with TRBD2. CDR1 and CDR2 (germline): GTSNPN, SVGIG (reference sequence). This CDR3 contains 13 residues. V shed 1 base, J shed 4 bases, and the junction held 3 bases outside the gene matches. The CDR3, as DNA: TGTGCCTGGAGTGGGGGGGGAACAGAGACCCAGTACTTC. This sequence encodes CAWSGGGTETQYF.

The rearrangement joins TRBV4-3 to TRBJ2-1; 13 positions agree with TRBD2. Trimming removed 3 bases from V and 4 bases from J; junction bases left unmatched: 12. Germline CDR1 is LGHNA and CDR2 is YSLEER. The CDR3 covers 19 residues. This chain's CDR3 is CASSQEILGTSGTYNEQFF. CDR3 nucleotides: TGCGCCAGCAGCCAGGAGATCTTAGGGACTAGCGGGACATACAATGAGCAGTTCTTC.